These 17 T cell receptor beta chains were sequenced from one sample in a study of cytomegalovirus exposure and HLA in healthy donors. This PCR relied on a set of 60 Vbeta primers and 13 Jbeta primers. The assay was immunoSEQ multiplex PCR, and TCRdb's table has in-frame clones only and misses some. The sample contains roughly 90,000 clones, 75% to 80% of which appear only once. The specimen sequenced was PBMCs. Every receptor here comes from a woman aged 40 to 50 in good health and CMV-seropositive.

The chain uses TRBV19 and TRBJ2-7; 7 bases are a match to TRBD1. CDR3 length: 13 amino acids. Germline V lookup: CDR1 LNHDA, CDR2 SQIVND (reference sequence). V lost 4 bases, J lost 3 bases, and 3 bases stayed unmatched. The DNA of the CDR3 is TGTGCCAGTAGTACGACAGGGAACTACGAGCAGTACTTC. Its translation: CASSTTGNYEQYF. The full variable domain, its missing parts supplied by reference TRBV19 and TRBJ2-7, is DGGITQSPKYLFRKEGQNVTLSCEQNLNHDAMYWYRQDPGQGLRLIYYSQIVNDFQKGDIAEGYSVSREKKESFPLTVTSAQKNPTAFYLCASSTTGNYEQYFGPGTRLTVT.

The chain couples TRBV7-9 to TRBJ2-7; TRBD2 is a possible D gene (6 bases). Per germline, CDR1 SEHNR and CDR2 FQNEAQ (reference sequence). This CDR3 has 18 residues. Trimming stripped 0 bases from V and 3 bases from J, with 21 bases between. CDR3 loop: CASSLAGWAGGGVYEQYF. CDR3 coding DNA: TGTGCCAGCAGCTTAGCGGGGTGGGCTGGGGGAGGTGTCTACGAGCAGTACTTC.

The chain carries TRBV27 and TRBJ2-7; 10 bases are a match to TRBD2. There are 16 residues in the CDR3. V dropped 5 bases and J dropped 2; count of bases not matched to a gene: 9. Looked up from germline, CDR1 is MNHEY and CDR2 is SMNVEV (reference sequence). The CDR3 here is CASSMYLAGVAYEQYF. DNA for the CDR3: TGTGCCAGCAGTATGTATCTAGCGGGAGTGGCCTACGAGCAGTACTTC.

This rearrangement joins TRBV19 to TRBJ2-7; 8 bases match TRBD1. The CDR3 extends over 15 amino acids. Trimming took 7 bases from V and 2 from J; bases not matched to a gene: 10. The germline V gene encodes CDR1 LNHDA and CDR2 SQIVND (reference sequence). The CDR3 loop reads CASTIRAGGTYEQYF. The CDR3 DNA sequence: TGTGCCAGTACCATTCGGGCAGGGGGCACCTACGAGCAGTACTTC. The variable domain in full, completed from reference TRBV19 and TRBJ2-7, reads DGGITQSPKYLFRKEGQNVTLSCEQNLNHDAMYWYRQDPGQGLRLIYYSQIVNDFQKGDIAEGYSVSREKKESFPLTVTSAQKNPTAFYLCASTIRAGGTYEQYFGPGTRLTVT.

V usage is TRBV13 and J usage is TRBJ2-7; TRBD2 matches 12 bases. Trimming removed 5 bases from V and 0 bases from J; junction bases left unmatched: 2. This CDR3 is 15 amino acids long. Germline V CDR1 and CDR2: PRHDT, FYEKMQ (reference sequence). The CDR3 region is CASSLTSGSSYEQYF. The DNA for the CDR3 is TGTGCCAGCAGCCTGACTAGCGGGAGCTCCTACGAGCAGTACTTC.

The V call is TRBV9, the J call TRBJ2-2, with D unresolved. V shed 0 bases and J shed 1 base, with 7 bases lying between them. The length of the CDR3 is 15 residues. Germline V lookup: CDR1 SGDLS, CDR2 YYNGEE. The DNA for the CDR3 is TGTGCCAGCAGCGTAGTCCCAGAGAACACCGGGGAGCTGTTTTTT. This codes for CASSVVPENTGELFF.

The V gene is TRBV28, the J gene TRBJ1-2; 8 bases map to TRBD1. This CDR3 comprises 14 residues. The V gene end was trimmed by 6 bases and the J gene end by 8 bases; junction bases not matched to a gene: 11. Germline assignment: CDR1 MDHEN and CDR2 SYDVKM. CDR3 bases: TGTGCCAGCAGCCCCGACAGGGGTGGCCTCGGCTACACCTTC. Its translation: CASSPDRGGLGYTF.

The rearrangement uses TRBV19 and TRBJ1-1; 8 bases are a match to TRBD1. With 10 bases clipped from V and 4 bases from J, the junction kept 5 bases outside the gene matches. CDR3 length: 12 residues. Germline V gene sequence: CDR1 LNHDA, CDR2 SQIVND (reference sequence). CDR3 bases: TGTGCCACACGCACAGGGGGCACTGAAGCTTTCTTT. It translates to CATRTGGTEAFF.

Points on this clone: This CDR3 is also generated by other DNA sequences in the sample. This chain uses TRBV7-2 with TRBJ2-7; TRBD2 agrees at 13 bases. Germline values: CDR1 SGHTA, CDR2 FQGNSA. The CDR3 extends over 15 amino acids. With V trimmed by 5 bases and J by 4 bases, 5 bases remained unmatched. The CDR3 protein is CASSPGLAGVYEQYF. CDR3 sequence (DNA): TGTGCCAGCAGCCCTGGACTAGCGGGAGTTTACGAGCAGTACTTC.

This clone showed up just once. The chain links TRBV14 to TRBJ2-5; 10 bases map to TRBD1. Trimming took 3 bases from V and 5 from J; bases not matched to a gene: 12. The CDR3 spans 17 residues. The V gene's germline CDR1 is SGHDN and CDR2 FVKESK. The CDR3: CASSQGDRGPDVETQYF. The CDR3 nucleotides read TGTGCCAGCAGCCAGGGGGACAGGGGACCGGATGTCGAGACCCAGTACTTC. The full variable domain, with the rest looked up from reference TRBV14 and TRBJ2-5, is EAGVTQFPSHSVIEKGQTVTLRCDPISGHDNLYWYRRVMGKEIKFLLHFVKESKQDESGMPNNRFLAERTGGTYSTLKVQPAELEDSGVYFCASSQGDRGPDVETQYFGPGTRLLVL.

The chain uses TRBV4-3 and TRBJ2-7; tentative D call: TRBD2 (6 bases). Trimming pared 0 bases from V and 3 bases from J, leaving 12 bases between. CDR1 and CDR2 (germline): LGHNA, YSLEER. The CDR3 has 15 amino acids. CDR3 sequence (DNA): TGCGCCAGCAGCCAAGATCTGGGGACTCTCTACGAGCAGTACTTC. It codes for CASSQDLGTLYEQYF.

This sequence joins TRBV5-1 and TRBJ2-5; D remains unclear. The DNA end is more similar to TRBJ2-7, so the J call may be wrong. This CDR3 has 11 amino acids. Germline CDR1 and CDR2: SGHRS and YFSETQ. The CDR3 DNA reads as TGCGCCAGCAGCTTGTATTACGAGCAGTACTTC. It yields the protein CASSLYYEQYF.

This clone has a handful of counts. This chain connects TRBV7-2 to TRBJ2-5, with TRBD2 identical over 12 bases. CDR1 is SGHTA, CDR2 FQGNSA, per germline. The J segment lost 5 bases and the V segment lost 1 base, leaving 11 bases of the junction unmatched. The CDR3 is 18 residues long. The CDR3 DNA is TGTGCCAGCAGCTTAGACCCCTCACTAGCGGGAGGAGGGGAGACCCAGTACTTC. This gives the protein CASSLDPSLAGGGETQYF.

Only one count was recorded for this clone. The rearrangement uses TRBV6-6 and TRBJ2-3; TRBD2 might be the D (7 bases). V gave up 7 bases and J gave up 0 bases, with 11 bases separating them. This CDR3 is built from 14 residues. Germline V gene lookup returns CDR1 MNHNY and CDR2 SVGAGI (reference sequence). The CDR3 DNA sequence: TGTGCCAGCAAAGGGGGGGTTAGCACAGATACGCAGTATTTT. This codes for CASKGGVSTDTQYF.

The chain is built from TRBV6-6 and TRBJ2-7, with D possibly being TRBD1 (6 bases). CDR3 length equals 14 residues. Germline loops: CDR1 MNHNY, CDR2 SVGAGI (reference sequence). Trimming stripped 6 bases from V and 1 base from J, with 13 bases between. In nucleotides, the CDR3 is TGTGCCAGCAGGAGCAGGGGCGATTCCTACGAGCAGTACTTC. Protein product: CASRSRGDSYEQYF.

The gene calls are TRBV4-2 and TRBJ2-1; unclear D gene. Germline-derived CDR1 and CDR2 are LGHNA and YNFKEQ. V dropped 1 base and J dropped 8 bases, with 3 bases sitting between them. The CDR3 length is 11 residues. The chain's CDR3 is CASSQGDEQFF. The CDR3 nucleotides read TGTGCCAGCAGCCAAGGAGATGAGCAGTTCTTC.

The chain carries TRBV6-6 and TRBJ2-7, with a possible D match to TRBD2 (6 bases). Trimming took 6 bases from V and 2 from J, leaving 11 bases between them. This CDR3 has 13 residues. Germline V gene sequence: CDR1 MNHNY, CDR2 SVGAGI (reference sequence). The DNA of the CDR3 is TGTGCCAGCAGGGAGGGACCCCCCTACGAGCAGTACTTC. Translation: CASREGPPYEQYF.